The clone carrying this T cell receptor (beta chain) was seen a handful of times. This record comes from a study of response to subunit inactivated influenza vaccine. Each CDR3 protein gets one entry after TCRdb re-called the RT-PCR reads with MiXCR. Of roughly 710,000 distinct CDR3 sequences in the sample, 14% were seen once. This clonotype was obtained from a man between 50 and 59 years old who received an inactivated influenza vaccine. The input for sequencing was PBMCs from blood, taken roughly 15 days before vaccination.

CDR3 protein: CSVNRGGGYTF. CDR3 coding DNA: TGCAGCGTAAACAGGGGCGGAGGCTACACCTTC. This sequence joins TRBV29-1 and TRBJ1-2; 7 nucleotides agree with TRBD1. The CDR3 consists of 11 residues. Germline loops: CDR1 SQVTM, CDR2 ANQGSEA. V lost 6 bases and J lost 8; bases outside the gene matches: 6.